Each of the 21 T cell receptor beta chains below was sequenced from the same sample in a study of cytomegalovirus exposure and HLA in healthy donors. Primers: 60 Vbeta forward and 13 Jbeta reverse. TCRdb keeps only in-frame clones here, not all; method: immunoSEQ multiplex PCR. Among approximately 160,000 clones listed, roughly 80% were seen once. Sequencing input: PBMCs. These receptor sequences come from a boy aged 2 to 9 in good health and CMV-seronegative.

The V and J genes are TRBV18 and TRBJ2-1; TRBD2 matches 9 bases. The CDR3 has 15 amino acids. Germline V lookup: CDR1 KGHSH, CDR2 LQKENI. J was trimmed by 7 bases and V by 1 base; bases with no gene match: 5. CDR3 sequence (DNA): TGTGCCAGCTCACCACTAGCGGGAGAGTTGAATGAGCAGTTCTTC. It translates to CASSPLAGELNEQFF. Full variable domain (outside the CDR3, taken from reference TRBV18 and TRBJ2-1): NAGVMQNPRHLVRRRGQEARLRCSPMKGHSHVYWYRQLPEEGLKFMVYLQKENIIDESGMPKERFSAEFPKEGPSILRIQQVVRGDSAAYFCASSPLAGELNEQFFGPGTRLTVL.

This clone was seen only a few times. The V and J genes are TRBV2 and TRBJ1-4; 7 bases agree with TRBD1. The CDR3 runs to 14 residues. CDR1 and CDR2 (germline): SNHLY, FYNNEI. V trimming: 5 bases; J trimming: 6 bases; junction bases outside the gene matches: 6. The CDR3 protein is CASSLQGFDEKLFF. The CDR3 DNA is TGTGCCAGCAGTTTACAGGGGTTTGATGAAAAACTGTTTTTT.

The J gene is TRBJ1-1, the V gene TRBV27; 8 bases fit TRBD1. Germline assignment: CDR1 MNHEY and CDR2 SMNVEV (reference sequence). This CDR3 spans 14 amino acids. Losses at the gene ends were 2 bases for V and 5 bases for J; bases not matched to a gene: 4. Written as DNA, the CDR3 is TGTGCCAGCAGTTTAGACAGGGGATCGACTGAAGCTTTCTTT. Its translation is CASSLDRGSTEAFF.

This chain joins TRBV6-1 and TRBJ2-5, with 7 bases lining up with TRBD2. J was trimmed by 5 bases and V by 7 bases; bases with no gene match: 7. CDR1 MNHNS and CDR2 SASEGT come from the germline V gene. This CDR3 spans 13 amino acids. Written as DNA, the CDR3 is TGTGCCAGCACCTGGGAGGGGAGGGAGACCCAGTACTTC. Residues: CASTWEGRETQYF.

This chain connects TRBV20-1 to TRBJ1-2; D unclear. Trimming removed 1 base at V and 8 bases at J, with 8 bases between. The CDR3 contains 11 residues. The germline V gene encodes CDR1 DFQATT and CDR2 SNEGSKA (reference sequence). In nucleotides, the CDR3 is TGCAGTGCTAGAGGAGGTGACGGCTACACCTTC. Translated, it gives CSARGGDGYTF.

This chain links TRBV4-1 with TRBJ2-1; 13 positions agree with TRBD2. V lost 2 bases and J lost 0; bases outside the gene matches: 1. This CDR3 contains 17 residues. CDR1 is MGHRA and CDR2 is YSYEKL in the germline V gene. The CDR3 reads CASSQTSGRVSYNEQFF. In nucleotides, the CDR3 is TGCGCCAGCAGCCAAACTAGCGGGAGGGTCTCCTACAATGAGCAGTTCTTC.

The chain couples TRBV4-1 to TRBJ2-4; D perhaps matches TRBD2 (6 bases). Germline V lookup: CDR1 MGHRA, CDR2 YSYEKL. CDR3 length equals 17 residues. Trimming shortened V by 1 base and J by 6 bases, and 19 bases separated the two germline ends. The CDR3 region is CASSQGAGMNMVNIQYF. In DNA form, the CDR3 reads TGCGCCAGCAGCCAAGGCGCGGGGATGAACATGGTAAACATTCAGTACTTC.

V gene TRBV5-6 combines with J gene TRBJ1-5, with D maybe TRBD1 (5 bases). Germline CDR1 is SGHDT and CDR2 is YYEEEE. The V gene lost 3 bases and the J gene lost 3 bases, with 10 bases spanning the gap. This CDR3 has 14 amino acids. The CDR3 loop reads CASSSQGYNQPQHF. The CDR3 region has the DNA TGTGCCAGCAGCTCTCAGGGTTACAATCAGCCCCAGCATTTT.

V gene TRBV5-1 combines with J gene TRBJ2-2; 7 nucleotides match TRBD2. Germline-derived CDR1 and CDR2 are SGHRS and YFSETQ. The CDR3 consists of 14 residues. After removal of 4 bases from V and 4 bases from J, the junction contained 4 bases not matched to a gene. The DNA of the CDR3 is TGCGCCAGCAGCACGCTAGCGGCCACCGGGGAGCTGTTTTTT. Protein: CASSTLAATGELFF.

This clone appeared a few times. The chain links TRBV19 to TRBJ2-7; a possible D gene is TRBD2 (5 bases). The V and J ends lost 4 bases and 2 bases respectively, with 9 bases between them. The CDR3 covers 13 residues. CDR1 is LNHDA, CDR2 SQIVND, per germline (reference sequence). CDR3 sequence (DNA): TGTGCCAGTAGTACGAGTAGCGCCTACGAGCAGTACTTC. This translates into CASSTSSAYEQYF.

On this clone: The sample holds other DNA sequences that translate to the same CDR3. CDR3 sequence (DNA): TGCGCCAGCAGCTTGTCCGGGACAGGGGTTTCCTACGAGCAGTACTTC. Its protein is CASSLSGTGVSYEQYF. The J gene is TRBJ2-7, the V gene TRBV5-1; 10 bases fit TRBD1. Germline V gives CDR1 SGHRS, CDR2 YFSETQ. There are 16 residues in the CDR3. The trim removed 1 base at V and 1 base at J, leaving 5 bases unmatched.

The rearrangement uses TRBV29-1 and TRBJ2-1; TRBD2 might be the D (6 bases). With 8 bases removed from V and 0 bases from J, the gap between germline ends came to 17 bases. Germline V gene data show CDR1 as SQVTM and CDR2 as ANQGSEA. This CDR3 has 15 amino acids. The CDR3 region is CSIYLAESSYNEQFF. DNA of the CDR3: TGCAGCATCTATTTAGCGGAGAGCTCCTACAATGAGCAGTTCTTC.

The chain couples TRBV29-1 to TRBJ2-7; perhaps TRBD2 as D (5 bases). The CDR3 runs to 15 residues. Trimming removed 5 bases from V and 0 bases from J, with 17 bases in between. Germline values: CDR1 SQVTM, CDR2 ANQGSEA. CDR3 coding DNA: TGCAGCGTTACAACTACTAGTTTCCCCTCCTACGAGCAGTACTTC. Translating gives CSVTTTSFPSYEQYF.

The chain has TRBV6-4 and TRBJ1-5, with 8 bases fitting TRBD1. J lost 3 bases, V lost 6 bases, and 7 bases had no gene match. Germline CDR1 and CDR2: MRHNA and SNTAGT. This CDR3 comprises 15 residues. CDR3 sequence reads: CASRQGARPNQPQHF. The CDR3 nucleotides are TGTGCCAGCAGGCAGGGGGCGAGGCCCAATCAGCCCCAGCATTTT.

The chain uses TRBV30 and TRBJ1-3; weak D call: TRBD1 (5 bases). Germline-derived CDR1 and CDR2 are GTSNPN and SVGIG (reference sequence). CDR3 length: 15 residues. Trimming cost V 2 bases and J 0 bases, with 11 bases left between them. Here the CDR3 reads CAWSKRGSSGNTIYF. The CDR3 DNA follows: TGTGCCTGGAGTAAAAGGGGCTCCTCTGGAAACACCATATATTTT.

The CDR3 loop reads CASSLTGQGTDTQYF. The CDR3 DNA follows: TGTGCCAGCAGCTTAACGGGACAGGGCACAGATACGCAGTATTTT. V gene TRBV7-3 combines with J gene TRBJ2-3, with 8 nucleotides matching TRBD1. This CDR3 has 15 residues. V shed 0 bases, J shed 1 base, and the junction held 0 bases outside the gene matches. CDR1 and CDR2 (germline): SGHTA, FQGTGA.

CDR3 in amino acids: CASSVNRGPYYGYTF. The CDR3 DNA follows: TGCGCCAGCAGCGTTAACAGGGGGCCCTACTATGGCTACACCTTC. The gene calls are TRBV5-1 and TRBJ1-2; 9 bases agree with TRBD1. V was clipped by 4 bases and J by 3 bases; unmatched bases: 7. The CDR3 runs to 15 residues. Looked up from germline, CDR1 is SGHRS and CDR2 is YFSETQ.

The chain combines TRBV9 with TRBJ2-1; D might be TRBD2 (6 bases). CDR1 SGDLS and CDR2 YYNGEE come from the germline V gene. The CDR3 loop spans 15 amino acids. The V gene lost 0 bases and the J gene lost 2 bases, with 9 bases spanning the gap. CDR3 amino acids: CASSVGSGTYNEQFF. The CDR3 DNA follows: TGTGCCAGCAGCGTAGGTAGCGGTACCTACAATGAGCAGTTCTTC.

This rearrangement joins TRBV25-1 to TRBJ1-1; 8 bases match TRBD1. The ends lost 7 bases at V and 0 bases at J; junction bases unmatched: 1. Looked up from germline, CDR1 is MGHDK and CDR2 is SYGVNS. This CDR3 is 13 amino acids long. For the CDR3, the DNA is TGTGCCAGCACGGACAGGGTGAACACTGAAGCTTTCTTT. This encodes CASTDRVNTEAFF.

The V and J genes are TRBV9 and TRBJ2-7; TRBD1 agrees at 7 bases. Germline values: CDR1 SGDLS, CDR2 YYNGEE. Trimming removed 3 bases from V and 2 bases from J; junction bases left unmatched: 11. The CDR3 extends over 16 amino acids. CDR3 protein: CASSETTGTVPYEQYF. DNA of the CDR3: TGTGCCAGCAGCGAAACTACCGGGACAGTCCCCTACGAGCAGTACTTC.

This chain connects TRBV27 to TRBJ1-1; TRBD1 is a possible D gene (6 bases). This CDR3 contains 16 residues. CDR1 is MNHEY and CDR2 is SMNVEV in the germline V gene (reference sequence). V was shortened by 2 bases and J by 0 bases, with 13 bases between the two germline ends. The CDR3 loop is CASSLRGTVMNTEAFF. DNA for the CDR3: TGTGCCAGCAGTTTAAGGGGGACGGTCATGAACACTGAAGCTTTCTTT.